The entry below gives a single TCR beta chain sequence along with its context. This entry is derived from a study of blood T cell repertoires in COVID-19. Cohort allocation depended upon clinical history that participants reported. Donors in Cohort 3 who had recovered were those with two negative PCRs, healthcare professional clearance, or resolution of their symptoms. Per the study methods: Estimation of nucleated cell counts relied on the amplification of reference gene primers. This table comes from immunoSEQ multiplex PCR, and its TCRdb copy is limited to in-frame clones, with some not included. For V, J and clone size, that table is used; D and trimming come from the DNA. The repertoire includes a few hundred thousand clones, 80% to 90% of them detected once, and under 2.5% sits in the top ten. Sequencing used PBMCs or T cells enriched from blood (not recorded which). This clonotype was sampled from a woman aged 18-30 years who had recovered from COVID-19.

The CDR3 sequence: CASSLEQGLIQETQYF. DNA for the CDR3: TGTGCCAGCAGCTTAGAACAGGGCCTGATTCAAGAGACCCAGTACTTC. The rearrangement links TRBV13 to TRBJ2-5, with D possibly TRBD1 on 6 matching bases. This CDR3 comprises 16 residues. V dropped 1 base and J dropped 2 bases, with 14 bases sitting between them. Germline CDR1 and CDR2: PRHDT and FYEKMQ (reference sequence).